Shown below are 4 T cell receptor beta chains from a single sample sequenced in a study of radiotherapy plus CTLA-4 blockade in lung cancer. This table comes from immunoSEQ multiplex PCR, and its TCRdb copy is limited to in-frame clones, with some not included. The sample has 65,000 to 100,000 clones, 75% to 90% seen once. The sequencing here drew on peripheral blood, taken from a patient treated with radiotherapy plus ipilimumab. The receptors here all came from a human donor with non-small cell lung cancer who had stable disease on radiotherapy plus ipilimumab.

This clone was counted a single time. This sequence joins TRBV28 and TRBJ2-7; 7 bases match TRBD1. The V and J ends lost 6 bases and 5 bases, in that order; junction bases with no gene match: 4. This CDR3 is built from 12 residues. From germline, CDR1 is MDHEN and CDR2 SYDVKM. The CDR3 loop is CASRTGAHEQYF. CDR3 sequence (DNA): TGTGCCAGCAGAACAGGGGCCCACGAGCAGTACTTC.

The J gene is TRBJ2-7, the V gene TRBV4-1; 7 nucleotides agree with TRBD1. Germline loops: CDR1 MGHRA, CDR2 YSYEKL. This CDR3 region has 15 residues. J gave up 2 bases and V 1 base, and 5 bases lay outside the gene matches. As DNA, the CDR3 is TGCGCCAGCAGCCAAGCCTCGGGACAGACCTACGAGCAGTACTTC. It yields the protein CASSQASGQTYEQYF.

The chain has TRBV28 and TRBJ1-6; 9 bases map to TRBD1. This CDR3 contains 14 residues. The J segment lost 7 bases and the V segment lost 8 bases, leaving 6 bases of the junction unmatched. CDR1 is MDHEN and CDR2 is SYDVKM in the germline V gene. This CDR3 is CASSGTGRNSPLHF. CDR3 in DNA: TGTGCCAGCTCCGGGACAGGGAGGAATTCACCCCTCCACTTT. The variable domain in full, with the rest retrieved from reference TRBV28 and TRBJ1-6, is DVKVTQSSRYLVKRTGEKVFLECVQDMDHENMFWYRQDPGLGLRLIYFSYDVKMKEKGDIPEGYSVSREKKERFSLILESASTNQTSMYLCASSGTGRNSPLHFGNGTRLTVT.

The rearrangement joins TRBV10-3 to TRBJ2-3; TRBD2 aligns across 14 bases. V lost 4 bases and J lost 6; bases outside the gene matches: 3. CDR3 length: 15 residues. In germline, CDR1 is ENHRY, CDR2 SYGVKD. The chain's CDR3 is CAISGGLAGADTQYF. CDR3 nucleotides: TGTGCCATCAGTGGGGGACTAGCGGGGGCGGATACGCAGTATTTT.